The next 13 T cell receptor beta chains were all read from a single sample in a study of response to subunit inactivated influenza vaccine. TCRdb analysed the RT-PCR reads with MiXCR anew, one entry per CDR3 protein. The sample records around 480,000 distinct CDR3 sequences, around 9.9% being singletons. The sample consisted of PBMCs from blood, taken 40 to 50 days after vaccination. The receptors derive from a man aged 50-60 years who received an inactivated influenza vaccine.

The gene calls are TRBV5-1 and TRBJ2-1; TRBD2 agrees at 12 bases. V lost 9 bases to trimming and J lost 0 bases; unmatched junction nucleotides: 4. The CDR3 loop spans 15 amino acids. The V gene's germline CDR1 is SGHRS and CDR2 YFSETQ. The CDR3 loop reads CATRTSGISYNEQFF. CDR3 bases: TGCGCCACCCGGACTAGCGGGATCTCCTACAATGAGCAGTTCTTC.

This clonotype was counted a few times. The gene calls are TRBV11-2 and TRBJ2-7, with TRBD2 as a possible D gene (5 bases). The V gene's germline CDR1 is SGHAT and CDR2 FQNNGV. There are 15 residues in the CDR3. V lost 5 bases to trimming and J lost 9 bases, with 23 bases between them. The CDR3 DNA reads as TGTGCCAGCAGCGGATCCCGGGATAACGACGAGGGGCAGTACTTC. It encodes CASSGSRDNDEGQYF.

The gene calls are TRBV4-2 and TRBJ1-3; D remains ambiguous. The CDR3 has 15 amino acids. Trimming left V 2 bases short and J 0 bases short, with 8 bases between. Germline V gene sequence: CDR1 LGHNA, CDR2 YNFKEQ. The CDR3 DNA follows: TGTGCCAGCAGCCAATATGGTTCCTCTGGAAACACCATATATTTT. This encodes CASSQYGSSGNTIYF.

This clonotype was picked up many times. The V and J genes are TRBV10-2 and TRBJ1-1, with 9 bases matching TRBD1. V shed 8 bases, J shed 3 bases, and the junction held 4 bases outside the gene matches. The CDR3 consists of 13 residues. Germline lookup yields CDR1 WSHSY and CDR2 SAAADI. The CDR3 nucleotides read TGCGCCAGCCAGGACAGGGGTCACACTGAAGCTTTCTTT. Translation gives CASQDRGHTEAFF.

V and J are TRBV20-1 and TRBJ2-3; perhaps TRBD1 as D (7 bases). Trimming cost V 5 bases and J 2 bases, with 17 bases left between them. The CDR3 is made up of 15 amino acids. Germline values: CDR1 DFQATT, CDR2 SNEGSKA (reference sequence). CDR3 coding DNA: TGCAGTGCTCTGGAGGGGACAGCTGACACAGATACGCAGTATTTT. Translated: CSALEGTADTDTQYF.

Ten or more counts support this clonotype. CDR3 protein: CAISEAGAYEQYF. DNA of the CDR3: TGTGCCATCAGTGAAGCAGGAGCCTACGAGCAGTACTTC. This chain joins TRBV10-3 and TRBJ2-7; no definite D call. Deletions cut 3 bases from V and 2 bases from J, with 8 bases between. The CDR3 has 13 residues. The germline CDR1 and CDR2 sequences are ENHRY and SYGVKD.

This clonotype has ten or more counts. The chain recombines TRBV6-1 with TRBJ1-2; 10 nucleotides line up with TRBD1. V lost 3 bases to trimming and J lost 5 bases; unmatched junction nucleotides: 6. Germline V gives CDR1 MNHNS, CDR2 SASEGT. The CDR3 is 15 amino acids. Written as DNA, the CDR3 is TGTGCCAGCAGTGACCCTGGGACAGGGGCATATGGCTACACCTTC. Its translation is CASSDPGTGAYGYTF.

The chain recombines TRBV6-5 with TRBJ1-1; D possibly corresponds to TRBD1 (6 bases). In germline, CDR1 is MNHEY, CDR2 SVGAGI. Trimming left V 2 bases short and J 0 bases short, with 13 bases between. The CDR3 sequence is 16 residues long. Here the CDR3 reads CASSYGVTGMNTEAFF. The CDR3 nucleotides are TGTGCCAGCAGTTACGGGGTCACAGGGATGAACACTGAAGCTTTCTTT.

The chain recombines TRBV2 with TRBJ2-7; D perhaps matches TRBD1 (6 bases). V was cut by 11 bases and J by 2 bases, with 16 bases left in between. The CDR3 spans 13 residues. CDR1 is SNHLY and CDR2 is FYNNEI in the germline V gene. CDR3: CAGQPQVAYEQYF. As DNA, the CDR3 is TGTGCCGGACAGCCCCAAGTAGCCTACGAGCAGTACTTC.

This chain links TRBV7-9 with TRBJ2-5; tentatively, D is TRBD2 (5 bases). The CDR3 spans 17 residues. The V end was cut by 2 bases, the J end by 4 bases, with 20 bases between. CDR1 and CDR2 from the germline V gene are SEHNR and FQNEAQ (reference sequence). The CDR3 sequence is CASSLPKDSAARETQYF. As DNA, the CDR3 is TGTGCCAGCAGCTTACCGAAGGACTCCGCCGCTCGAGAGACCCAGTACTTC.

This CDR3 reads CGCSGGAAYGYTF. DNA of the CDR3: TGCGGATGCTCAGGGGGCGCCGCCTATGGCTACACCTTC. The genes are TRBV20-1 and TRBJ1-2; 8 bases are shared with TRBD1. Germline V gene lookup returns CDR1 DFQATT and CDR2 SNEGSKA (reference sequence). This CDR3 spans 13 amino acids.

The chain recombines TRBV5-4 with TRBJ2-5, with D unresolved. This CDR3 is built from 14 residues. V lost 2 bases and J lost 2, with 10 bases in between. CDR1 SGHNT and CDR2 YYREEE come from the germline V gene (reference sequence). The CDR3 here is CASSFSGQQETQYF. The CDR3 nucleotides read TGTGCCAGCAGCTTCTCGGGCCAGCAAGAGACCCAGTACTTC.

This clonotype was counted at least ten times. The J gene is TRBJ2-1, the V gene TRBV12-3 or TRBV12-4; TRBD2 agrees at 10 bases. There are 15 residues in the CDR3. The junction had 7 bases not matched to a gene; V was cut back by 5 bases and J by 6 bases. As DNA, the CDR3 is TGTGCCAGCAGTCGTCCTAGCGGGAGTGCCAATGAGCAGTTCTTC. Translated, it gives CASSRPSGSANEQFF.